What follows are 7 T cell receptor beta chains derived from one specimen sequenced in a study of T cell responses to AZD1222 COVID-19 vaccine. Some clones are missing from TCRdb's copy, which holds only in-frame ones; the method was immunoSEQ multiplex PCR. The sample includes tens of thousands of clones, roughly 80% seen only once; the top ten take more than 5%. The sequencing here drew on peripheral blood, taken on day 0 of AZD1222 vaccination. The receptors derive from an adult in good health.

Written as DNA, the CDR3 is TGTGCCAGCAGTTACGTGCCAGGGGGTACGTACGAGCAGTACTTC. Translation gives CASSYVPGGTYEQYF. The genes are TRBV6-2 or TRBV6-3 and TRBJ2-7; 7 positions match TRBD1. CDR1 and CDR2 from the germline V gene are MNHEY and SVGEGT. This CDR3 comprises 15 residues. The trim removed 2 bases at V and 4 bases at J, leaving 8 bases unmatched.

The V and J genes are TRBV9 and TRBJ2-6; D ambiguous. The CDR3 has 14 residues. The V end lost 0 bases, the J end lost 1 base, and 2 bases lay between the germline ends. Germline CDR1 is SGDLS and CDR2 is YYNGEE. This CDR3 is CASSVGSGANVLTF. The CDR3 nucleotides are TGTGCCAGCAGCGTAGGTTCTGGGGCCAACGTCCTGACTTTC.

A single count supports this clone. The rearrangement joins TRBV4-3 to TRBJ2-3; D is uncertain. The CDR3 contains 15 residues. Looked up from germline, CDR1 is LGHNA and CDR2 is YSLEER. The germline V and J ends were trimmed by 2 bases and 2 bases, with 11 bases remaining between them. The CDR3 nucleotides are TGCGCCAGCAGCCAATTTCTCCTTATCACAGATACGCAGTATTTT. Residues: CASSQFLLITDTQYF.

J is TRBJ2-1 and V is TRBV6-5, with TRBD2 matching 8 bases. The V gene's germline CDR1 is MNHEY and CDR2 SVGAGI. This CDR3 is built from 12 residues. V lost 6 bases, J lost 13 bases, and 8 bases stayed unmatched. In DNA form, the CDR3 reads TGTGCCAGCAGCCCCAGCGGGGGAAACCAGTTCTTC. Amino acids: CASSPSGGNQFF.

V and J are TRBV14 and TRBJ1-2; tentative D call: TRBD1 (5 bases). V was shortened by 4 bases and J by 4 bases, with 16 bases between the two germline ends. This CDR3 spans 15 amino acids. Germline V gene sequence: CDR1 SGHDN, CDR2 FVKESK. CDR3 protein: CASSPTGQGPYGYTF. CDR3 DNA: TGTGCCAGCAGCCCGACGGGGCAGGGTCCCTATGGCTACACCTTC.

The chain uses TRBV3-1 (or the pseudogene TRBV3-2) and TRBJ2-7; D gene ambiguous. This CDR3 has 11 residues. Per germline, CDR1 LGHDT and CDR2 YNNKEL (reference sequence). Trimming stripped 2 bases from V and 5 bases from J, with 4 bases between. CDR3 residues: CASSQSDEQYF. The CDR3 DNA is TGTGCCAGCAGCCAATCCGACGAGCAGTACTTC.

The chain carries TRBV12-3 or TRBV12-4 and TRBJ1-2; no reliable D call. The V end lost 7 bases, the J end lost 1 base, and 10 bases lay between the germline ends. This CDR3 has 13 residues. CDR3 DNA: TGTGCCAGCACCCTGACGGGTAACTATGGCTACACCTTC. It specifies CASTLTGNYGYTF.